The sequence of this T cell receptor (beta chain) was determined in a study of HIV-infected patients and healthy controls. MiXCR, applied by TCRdb to the 5' RACE reads, yields one record per CDR3 protein. The data show about 70,000 distinct CDR3 sequences, about 17% seen once. CDR1 is MNHEY and CDR2 is SVGAGI in the germline V gene. The CDR3 runs to 14 residues. The V and J ends lost 0 bases and 5 bases respectively, with 8 bases between them. This sequence joins TRBV6-5 and TRBJ1-5; tentative D call: TRBD1 (5 bases). The sequence came from a human donor in good health. Sequencing was carried out using CD4+ T cells from blood. The CDR3 sequence is CASSYSKGYQPQHF. CDR3 nucleotides: TGTGCCAGCAGTTACTCGAAGGGGTATCAGCCCCAGCATTTT.